Following are 2 T cell receptor beta chains from one sample sequenced in a study of blood T cell repertoires in COVID-19. The method was immunoSEQ multiplex PCR; TCRdb's version includes in-frame clones alone and lacks a portion of them. The repertoire holds approximately 240,000 clones, with around nine tenths as singletons. Input material: PBMCs or T cells enriched from blood (not recorded which). Source of these receptors: a woman under 30 who had recovered from COVID-19.

The V gene is TRBV5-1, the J gene TRBJ2-6, with TRBD1 matching over 11 bases. The CDR3 spans 17 residues. Trimming at V came to 4 bases and at J to 4 bases, leaving 7 bases not matched to a gene. Germline values: CDR1 SGHRS, CDR2 YFSETQ. Here the CDR3 reads CASSQMDRGRGANVLTF. The CDR3 nucleotides are TGCGCCAGCAGCCAAATGGACAGGGGGCGAGGGGCCAACGTCCTGACTTTC.

The V call is TRBV21-1, the J call TRBJ2-3; whether TRBD2, the table's D call, matches the DNA was not checked. TRBV21-1 is a listed pseudogene. The CDR3 covers 20 residues. CDR3 amino acids: CASSIPGRTRCLEDTDTQYF. The CDR3 DNA reads as TGTGCCAGCAGCATCCCAGGGAGGACTAGATGTTTGGAGGATACAGATACGCAGTATTTT.